This T cell receptor (beta chain) was profiled in a study of metastatic and nonmetastatic thyroid tumors. There were no patients who had received any treatment before thyroid surgery. Concerning this clone itself: Its antigen remains unidentified.

Source study methods: The distant-metastasis classifier for papillary thyroid cancer was built from CDR3 differences across clinicopathological groups. TCRdb ran MiXCR on the PCR reads. TCRdb's processing, not the authors', yielded these V and J calls. In the table there are under 20,000 clones, just over 25% of which are singletons. General study results and limits: The reported finding was significantly higher TCR beta diversity in malignant thyroid tumors relative to benign nodules, in blood and tumor.

The CDR3 is made up of 15 amino acids. The germline V gene encodes CDR1 SGHTA and CDR2 FQGNSA. Trimming at V came to 3 bases and at J to 2 bases, leaving 5 bases not matched to a gene. The source of this sequence is a male donor with papillary thyroid cancer or a benign thyroid nodule (not recorded which). Some clones in this sample may be carry-over from other donors' samples. The specimen was blood. The gene calls are TRBV7-2 and TRBJ2-7; 9 positions match TRBD2. The CDR3 loop reads CASSFGSGGPYEQYF. The CDR3 coding sequence is TGTGCCAGCAGCTTTGGAAGCGGGGGGCCCTACGAGCAGTACTTC.